The T cell receptor beta chain under discussion was sequenced for a study of radiotherapy plus CTLA-4 blockade in lung cancer. At the level of the study: Objective responses were observed in about 17% of patients, and disease control was achieved by about 30%.

Germline V gene lookup returns CDR1 MNHGY and CDR2 SVAAGI. Trimming at V came to 0 bases and at J to 10 bases, leaving 25 bases not matched to a gene. The CDR3 is made up of 23 amino acids. Notes on this clone: The antigen is not known.

Broader study findings: It was early blood T cell clone dynamics, with interferon-beta, that reportedly best predicted response.

Patients in the study, people with chemo-refractory metastatic non-small-cell lung cancer, received focal radiation plus ipilimumab CTLA-4 blockade. Profiled with immunoSEQ multiplex PCR; TCRdb holds only in-frame clones, not every one. The table has about 110,000 clones, approximately 80% seen once; the top ten hold 3% to 4%. Specimen: peripheral blood, collected from a patient treated with radiotherapy plus ipilimumab. The clonotype originates from a human donor with non-small cell lung cancer that progressed on radiotherapy plus ipilimumab. Some clones in this sample may be carry-over from other donors' samples. The gene calls are TRBV6-9 and TRBJ2-1; 15 bases match TRBD2. The CDR3 is CASSYSELKGTSGGPRGSKEQFF. CDR3 bases: TGTGCCAGCAGTTATTCGGAATTAAAGGGGACTAGCGGGGGGCCCAGAGGGTCCAAAGAGCAGTTCTTC.